The T cell receptor (beta chain) under discussion was sequenced for a study of blood T cell repertoires in COVID-19. The germline V gene encodes CDR1 SGHNT and CDR2 YYREEE (reference sequence). V was cut by 6 bases and J by 5 bases, with 17 bases left in between. This CDR3 region has 14 residues. Here immunoSEQ multiplex PCR was the method, and the copy in TCRdb shows in-frame clones only, minus some. Of some 140,000 clones listed, about nine tenths are singletons. The chain combines TRBV5-4 with TRBJ2-5; the D gene is possibly TRBD1 (5 bases). The clonotype was recovered from a man over 45 with active COVID-19. Sequencing was done on a sample of peripheral blood. The CDR3 here is CASTHHPAGETQYF. CDR3 in DNA: TGTGCCAGCACCCACCATCCAGCAGGGGAGACCCAGTACTTC.